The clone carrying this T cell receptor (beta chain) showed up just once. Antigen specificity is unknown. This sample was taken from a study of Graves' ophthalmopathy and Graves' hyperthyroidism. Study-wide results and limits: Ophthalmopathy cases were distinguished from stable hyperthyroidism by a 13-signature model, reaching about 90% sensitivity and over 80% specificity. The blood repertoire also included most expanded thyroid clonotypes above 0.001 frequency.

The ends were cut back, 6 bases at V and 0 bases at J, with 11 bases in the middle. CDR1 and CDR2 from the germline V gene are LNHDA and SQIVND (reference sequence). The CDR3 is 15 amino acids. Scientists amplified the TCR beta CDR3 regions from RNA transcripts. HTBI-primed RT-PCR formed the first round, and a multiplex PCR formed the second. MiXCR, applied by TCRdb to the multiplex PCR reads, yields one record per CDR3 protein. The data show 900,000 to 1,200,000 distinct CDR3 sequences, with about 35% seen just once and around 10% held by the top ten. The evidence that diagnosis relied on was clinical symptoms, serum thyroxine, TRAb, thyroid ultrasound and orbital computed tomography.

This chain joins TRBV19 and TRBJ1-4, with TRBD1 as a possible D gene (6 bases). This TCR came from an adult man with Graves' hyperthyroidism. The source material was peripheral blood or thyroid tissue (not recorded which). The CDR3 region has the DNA TGTGCCAGTAGGATACGGGACACAACTAATGAAAAACTGTTTTTT. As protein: CASRIRDTTNEKLFF.